The next 27 T cell receptor beta chains were all read from a single sample in a study of blood T cells in healthy people across ages. With a J-beta primer mix and a sample-barcoded 5' primer, a second PCR ran about 7 to 12 cycles. TCRdb re-analysed the 5' RACE reads in MiXCR, keeping a single row per CDR3 protein. The table records some 760,000 distinct CDR3 sequences, around a quarter of them present only once. The sample was also linked to a second study, of T cells of mothers and their children.

Sequencing was done on a sample of blood. These receptors came from a boy aged 5-17 years in good health.

There are a few counts of this clonotype. The chain uses TRBV15 and TRBJ2-4, with 8 positions matching TRBD1. The trim removed 1 base at V and 6 bases at J, leaving 8 bases unmatched. The CDR3 has 16 amino acids. From germline, CDR1 is LNHNV and CDR2 YYDKDF (reference sequence). In DNA form, the CDR3 reads TGTGCCACCAGCAGAGGGACAGGGCTTGGTATAAACATTCAGTACTTC. Its translation is CATSRGTGLGINIQYF. The whole variable domain, filled in from reference TRBV15 and TRBJ2-4, reads DAMVIQNPRYQVTQFGKPVTLSCSQTLNHNVMYWYQQKSSQAPKLLFHYYDKDFNNEADTPDNFQSRRPNTSFCFLDIRSPGLGDTAMYLCATSRGTGLGINIQYFGAGTRLSVL.

This clonotype was picked up a small number of times. One junction end does not reproduce the germline sequence, and a read error may be involved. This CDR3 is CTSSFPARRGETQYF. In nucleotides, the CDR3 is TGCACCAGCAGTTTCCCCGCGAGGAGGGGAGAGACCCAGTACTTC. The chain employs TRBV27 and TRBJ2-5; maybe TRBD2 (6 bases). This CDR3 spans 15 amino acids. Germline loops: CDR1 MNHEY, CDR2 SMNVEV (reference sequence).

This clonotype has just a few counts. The rearrangement joins TRBV27 to TRBJ2-2; 8 bases fit TRBD1. With 2 bases clipped from V and 6 bases from J, the junction kept 2 bases outside the gene matches. The germline V gene encodes CDR1 MNHEY and CDR2 SMNVEV (reference sequence). The length of the CDR3 is 14 residues. CDR3 sequence reads: CASSLATGAGELFF. The CDR3 DNA reads as TGTGCCAGCAGTTTAGCGACAGGGGCCGGGGAGCTGTTTTTT.

The chain links TRBV4-3 to TRBJ2-7; D is unresolved. This CDR3 has 14 amino acids. V lost 1 base, J lost 1 base, and 8 bases lay in between. Germline CDR1 reads LGHNA; CDR2 reads YSLEER. In nucleotides, the CDR3 is TGCGCCAGCAGCCAAGGTACTAATTCCTACGAGCAGTACTTC. This sequence encodes CASSQGTNSYEQYF.

This clonotype was counted at least ten times. V is TRBV7-9 and J is TRBJ2-1, with 7 bases fitting TRBD1. CDR3 size: 15 residues. With V trimmed by 2 bases and J by 0 bases, 1 base remained unmatched. Germline V gene data show CDR1 as SEHNR and CDR2 as FQNEAQ (reference sequence). CDR3 sequence: CASSLTGVSYNEQFF. The CDR3 DNA is TGTGCCAGCAGCTTAACAGGGGTCTCCTACAATGAGCAGTTCTTC.

The chain carries TRBV15 and TRBJ2-3, with a tentative D call TRBD2 (5 bases). The V end was cut by 3 bases, the J end by 6 bases, with 10 bases between. Germline assignment: CDR1 LNHNV and CDR2 YYDKDF (reference sequence). The CDR3 has 13 residues. CDR3 coding DNA: TGTGCCACCAGCAGTATAAAGCGGGATACGCAGTATTTT. It translates to CATSSIKRDTQYF.

The chain is built from TRBV11-2 and TRBJ2-7; D is undetermined. The CDR3 is 15 amino acids. CDR1 is SGHAT and CDR2 is FQNNGV in the germline V gene. V was pared by 7 bases and J by 0 bases, with 16 bases between. The CDR3 DNA sequence: TGTGCCAGCACAGGTCAAGAATTTAGCTCCTACGAGCAGTACTTC. Its translation: CASTGQEFSSYEQYF.

The sample holds a few counts of this clonotype. CDR3 region: CASSEYRDNVEAFF. The CDR3 DNA follows: TGTGCCAGCAGTGAATATCGGGACAACGTTGAAGCTTTCTTT. This chain joins TRBV2 and TRBJ1-1; D is perhaps TRBD1 (6 bases). V dropped 2 bases and J dropped 7 bases, with 14 bases sitting between them. The CDR3 has 14 amino acids. Germline CDR1 and CDR2: SNHLY and FYNNEI.

This chain connects TRBV27 to TRBJ2-7; D is uncertain. The CDR3 is made up of 13 amino acids. V lost 5 bases, J lost 3 bases, and 11 bases lay in between. Germline V lookup: CDR1 MNHEY, CDR2 SMNVEV (reference sequence). Here the CDR3 reads CASSPQYIYEQYF. For the CDR3, the DNA is TGTGCCAGCAGTCCCCAATACATCTACGAGCAGTACTTC.

The table lists this clonotype with a few counts. The genes are TRBV20-1 and TRBJ2-7; no reliable D call. The CDR3 spans 11 residues. Looked up from germline, CDR1 is DFQATT and CDR2 is SNEGSKA (reference sequence). V shed 5 bases and J shed 6 bases, with 11 bases lying between them. The CDR3 bases are TGCAGTGCTGGGCGGAGTATCGAGCAGTACTTC. Encoded protein: CSAGRSIEQYF.

The chain carries TRBV14 and TRBJ2-3; 8 nucleotides align to TRBD2. CDR1 and CDR2 (germline): SGHDN, FVKESK. J was trimmed by 1 base and V by 4 bases; bases with no gene match: 7. The CDR3 loop spans 16 amino acids. CDR3 DNA: TGTGCCAGCAGCCCGCGGACTAGCACCGGCACAGATACGCAGTATTTT. Protein sequence: CASSPRTSTGTDTQYF.

The count of this clonotype is one. The chain links TRBV7-2 to TRBJ2-1; possibly TRBD2 for D (6 bases). The CDR3 is 18 residues long. CDR1 is SGHTA and CDR2 is FQGNSA in the germline V gene. Deletions cut 5 bases from V and 4 bases from J, with 24 bases between. Written as DNA, the CDR3 is TGTGCCAGCAGCCCTCGGGTAGGTGGAGTAGCGGTTTACAATGAGCAGTTCTTC. Its translation is CASSPRVGGVAVYNEQFF.

This clonotype was found a few times. The V gene is TRBV7-9, the J gene TRBJ2-5; 8 bases are a match to TRBD2. The CDR3 spans 15 residues. Germline loops: CDR1 SEHNR, CDR2 FQNEAQ (reference sequence). With 2 bases clipped from V and 4 bases from J, the junction kept 6 bases outside the gene matches. CDR3 sequence (DNA): TGTGCCAGCAGCTTAAACGGGAGGGTTTCAGAGACCCAGTACTTC. It yields the protein CASSLNGRVSETQYF. Combining the CDR3 with reference TRBV7-9 and TRBJ2-5 gives the whole variable domain DTGVSQNPRHKITKRGQNVTFRCDPISEHNRLYWYRQTLGQGPEFLTYFQNEAQLEKSRLLSDRFSAERPKGSFSTLEIQRTEQGDSAMYLCASSLNGRVSETQYFGPGTRLLVL.

This chain connects TRBV9 to TRBJ2-5, with 9 bases identical to TRBD2. This CDR3 has 16 residues. Losses at the gene ends were 4 bases for V and 3 bases for J; bases not matched to a gene: 10. The germline CDR1 and CDR2 sequences are SGDLS and YYNGEE. CDR3: CASSLGSSGGKETQYF. Written as DNA, the CDR3 is TGTGCCAGCAGCCTAGGGAGTAGCGGGGGAAAAGAGACCCAGTACTTC.

The chain uses TRBV20-1 and TRBJ1-4; D gene unclear. Germline values: CDR1 DFQATT, CDR2 SNEGSKA (reference sequence). Between the trimmed V and J ends, which lost 0 bases and 10 bases, there was a span of 15 bases. The CDR3 sequence is 14 residues long. The CDR3 bases are TGCAGTGCTAGAGATCGGGTCTCGATAGGAAAACTGTTTTTT. Protein: CSARDRVSIGKLFF.

The chain links TRBV15 to TRBJ2-7; 9 bases match TRBD1. CDR3 length equals 14 residues. Germline CDR1 LNHNV, CDR2 YYDKDF (reference sequence). V was pared by 6 bases and J by 0 bases, with 3 bases of the junction left unmatched. CDR3 DNA: TGTGCCACCAGATCGGACAGGGGCTCCTACGAGCAGTACTTC. Amino acid sequence: CATRSDRGSYEQYF.

This clonotype was detected only a few times. The chain combines TRBV3-1 with TRBJ1-5; D possibly corresponds to TRBD1 (5 bases). The CDR3 contains 16 residues. V was cut by 1 base and J by 4 bases, with 14 bases left in between. CDR1 and CDR2 from the germline V gene are LGHDT and YNNKEL (reference sequence). The CDR3 DNA is TGTGCCAGCAGCCAAGCTGTGGGCCAGGGAAATCAGCCCCAGCATTTT. Amino acids: CASSQAVGQGNQPQHF.

This clonotype has more than one count but fewer than ten. The chain employs TRBV20-1 and TRBJ2-1; D unclear. This CDR3 has 11 residues. The germline V and J ends were trimmed by 2 bases and 11 bases, with 10 bases remaining between them. Looked up from germline, CDR1 is DFQATT and CDR2 is SNEGSKA (reference sequence). CDR3 sequence: CSARLGDKQFF. DNA of the CDR3: TGCAGTGCTAGACTTGGTGACAAGCAGTTCTTC.

The chain links TRBV29-1 to TRBJ2-5; 10 nucleotides align to TRBD2. The end of the DNA fits TRBJ2-7 better, so the J call may be wrong. This CDR3 contains 15 residues. Germline CDR1 reads SQVTM; CDR2 reads ANQGSEA. This CDR3 is CSVEDPSGSGYEQYF. CDR3 nucleotide sequence: TGCAGCGTTGAAGATCCTAGCGGGAGTGGCTACGAGCAGTACTTC.

In this sample, this clonotype turned up a few times. A read error may explain this, as a much larger clone is one base away. V and J are TRBV9 and TRBJ2-2, with D unclear. The length of the CDR3 is 12 residues. The V end lost 6 bases, the J end lost 0 bases, and 3 bases lay between the germline ends. Germline V gene data show CDR1 as SGDLS and CDR2 as YYNGEE. Here the CDR3 reads CASNPNTGELFF. In nucleotides, the CDR3 is TGTGCCAGCAACCCGAACACCGGGGAGCTGTTTTTT.

The V gene is TRBV6-5, the J gene TRBJ2-7, with D possibly being TRBD2 (6 bases). With 5 bases removed from V and 3 bases from J, the gap between germline ends came to 14 bases. The CDR3 length is 14 residues. Germline V gene lookup returns CDR1 MNHEY and CDR2 SVGAGI. CDR3 in amino acids: CASSRLAVGYEQYF. In DNA, the CDR3 is TGTGCCAGCAGTCGATTAGCGGTAGGCTACGAGCAGTACTTC.

The rearrangement joins TRBV6-1 to TRBJ2-5; perhaps TRBD1 as D (7 bases). Germline values: CDR1 MNHNS, CDR2 SASEGT. V was pared by 4 bases and J by 4 bases, with 13 bases between. The CDR3 has 14 amino acids. Here the CDR3 DNA reads TGTGCCAGCAGTGTTCCAGGGGGGCCAGAGACCCAGTACTTC. This codes for CASSVPGGPETQYF.

The rearrangement links TRBV10-3 to TRBJ1-5, with no clear D. Per germline, CDR1 ENHRY and CDR2 SYGVKD. The length of the CDR3 is 14 residues. V was clipped by 0 bases and J by 4 bases, with 7 bases between them. The CDR3 DNA follows: TGTGCCATCAGTGAGTCCCAGGCTAATCAGCCCCAGCATTTT. Its translation: CAISESQANQPQHF.

This clonotype was observed a handful of times. The chain employs TRBV5-1 and TRBJ2-5; D is perhaps TRBD1 or TRBD2 (5 bases each). Germline V lookup: CDR1 SGHRS, CDR2 YFSETQ. The V end lost 0 bases, the J end lost 4 bases, and 13 bases lay between the germline ends. The CDR3 contains 15 residues. For the CDR3, the DNA is TGCGCCAGCAGCTTGGCGGTCGGGACGGGAGAGACCCAGTACTTC. Encoded protein: CASSLAVGTGETQYF.

The rearrangement links TRBV29-1 to TRBJ2-5; tentative D call: TRBD2 (7 bases). CDR1 is SQVTM and CDR2 is ANQGSEA in the germline V gene. Between the trimmed V and J ends, which lost 5 bases and 5 bases, there was a span of 21 bases. The CDR3 is made up of 15 amino acids. CDR3 nucleotides: TGCAGCGTTCCTCCCGAACGGGGGGCGGTGGAGACCCAGTACTTC. Translated, it gives CSVPPERGAVETQYF. Drawing the rest from reference TRBV29-1 and TRBJ2-5, the complete variable domain is SAVISQKPSRDICQRGTSLTIQCQVDSQVTMMFWYRQQPGQSLTLIATANQGSEATYESGFVIDKFPISRPNLTFSTLTVSNMSPEDSSIYLCSVPPERGAVETQYFGPGTRLLVL.

The V gene is TRBV20-1, the J gene TRBJ1-1; D not certain. Deletions cut 3 bases from V and 5 bases from J, with 13 bases between. From germline, CDR1 is DFQATT and CDR2 SNEGSKA (reference sequence). CDR3 size: 13 residues. CDR3 region: CSASREVWTEAFF. Written as DNA, the CDR3 is TGCAGTGCTAGTCGTGAGGTTTGGACTGAAGCTTTCTTT.

This clonotype was seen only a few times. The V call is TRBV29-1, the J call TRBJ2-3, with D hard to call. This CDR3 spans 12 amino acids. CDR1 is SQVTM and CDR2 is ANQGSEA in the germline V gene. With 6 bases removed from V and 5 bases from J, the gap between germline ends came to 12 bases. The CDR3 sequence is CSVVSWGDTQYF. As DNA, the CDR3 is TGCAGCGTCGTATCTTGGGGAGATACGCAGTATTTT.